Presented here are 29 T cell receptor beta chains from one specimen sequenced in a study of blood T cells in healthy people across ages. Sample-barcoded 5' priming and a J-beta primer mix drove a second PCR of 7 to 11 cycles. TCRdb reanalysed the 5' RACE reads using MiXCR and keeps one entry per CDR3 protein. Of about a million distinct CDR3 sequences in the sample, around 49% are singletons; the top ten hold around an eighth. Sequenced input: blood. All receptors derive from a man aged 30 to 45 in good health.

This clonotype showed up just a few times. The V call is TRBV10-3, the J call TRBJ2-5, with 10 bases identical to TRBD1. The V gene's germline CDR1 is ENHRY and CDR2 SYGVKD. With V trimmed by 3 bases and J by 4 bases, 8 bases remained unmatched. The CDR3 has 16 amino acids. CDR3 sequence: CAISDRDRGQGETQYF. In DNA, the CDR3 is TGTGCCATCAGTGACCGGGACAGGGGTCAAGGAGAGACCCAGTACTTC.

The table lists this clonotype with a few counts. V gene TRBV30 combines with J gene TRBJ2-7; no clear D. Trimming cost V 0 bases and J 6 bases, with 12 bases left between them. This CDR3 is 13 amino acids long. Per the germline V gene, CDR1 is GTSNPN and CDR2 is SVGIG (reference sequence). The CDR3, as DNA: TGTGCCTGGAGTGTGCTTTGGTTTGGCGAGCAGTACTTC. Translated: CAWSVLWFGEQYF.

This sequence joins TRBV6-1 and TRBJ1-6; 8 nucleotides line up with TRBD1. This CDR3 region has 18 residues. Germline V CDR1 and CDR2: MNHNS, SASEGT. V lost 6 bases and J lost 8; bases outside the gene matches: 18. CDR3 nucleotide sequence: TGTGCCAGCAGCCGCTTGGCATTCAGGGGGCGAAAGGATTCACCCCTCCACTTT. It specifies CASSRLAFRGRKDSPLHF.

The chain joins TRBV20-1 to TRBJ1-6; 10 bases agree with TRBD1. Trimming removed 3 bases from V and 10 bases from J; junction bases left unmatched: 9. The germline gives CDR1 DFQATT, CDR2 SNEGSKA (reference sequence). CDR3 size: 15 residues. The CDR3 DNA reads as TGCAGTGCTAGGTACGGACAGGGGGTCAGCTCACCCCTCCACTTT. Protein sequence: CSARYGQGVSSPLHF.

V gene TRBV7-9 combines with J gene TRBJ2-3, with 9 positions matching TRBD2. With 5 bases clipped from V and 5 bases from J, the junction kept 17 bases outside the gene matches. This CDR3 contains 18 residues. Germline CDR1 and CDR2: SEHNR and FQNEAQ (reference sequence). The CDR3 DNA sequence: TGTGCCAGCAGCCCTTCCTCGGGGATAGCGGGGGTGGAAGATACGCAGTATTTT. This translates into CASSPSSGIAGVEDTQYF.

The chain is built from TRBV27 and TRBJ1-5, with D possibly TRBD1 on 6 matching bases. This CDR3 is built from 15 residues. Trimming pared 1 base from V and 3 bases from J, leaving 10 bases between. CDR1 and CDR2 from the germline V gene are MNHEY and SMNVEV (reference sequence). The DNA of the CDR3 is TGTGCCAGCAGTTTATACAGGGCCGACAATCAGCCCCAGCATTTT. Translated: CASSLYRADNQPQHF.

CDR3 bases: TGTGCCCGGGAGATGGGGCGGGGCGAGCAGTTCTTC. This translates into CAREMGRGEQFF. J is TRBJ2-1 and V is TRBV30; D may be TRBD2 (6 bases). CDR1 and CDR2 (germline): GTSNPN, SVGIG (reference sequence). This CDR3 region has 12 residues. V was pared by 8 bases and J by 10 bases, with 18 bases between. Variable domain in full (rest from reference TRBV30 and TRBJ2-1): SQTIHQWPATLVQPVGSPLSLECTVEGTSNPNLYWYRQAAGRGLQLLFYSVGIGQISSEVPQNLSASRPQDRQFILSSKKLLLSDSGFYLCAREMGRGEQFFGPGTRLTVL.

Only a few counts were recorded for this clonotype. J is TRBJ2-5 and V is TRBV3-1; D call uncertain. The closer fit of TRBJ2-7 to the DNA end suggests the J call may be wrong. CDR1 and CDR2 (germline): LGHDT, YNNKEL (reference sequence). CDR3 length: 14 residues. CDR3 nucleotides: TGTGCCAGCAGCCAAGATTGGAAGATTGGCGAGCAGTACTTC. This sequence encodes CASSQDWKIGEQYF.

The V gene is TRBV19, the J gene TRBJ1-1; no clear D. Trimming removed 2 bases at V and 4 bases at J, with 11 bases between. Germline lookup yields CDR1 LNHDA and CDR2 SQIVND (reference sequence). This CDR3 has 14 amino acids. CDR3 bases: TGTGCCAGTAGTATATCCGGGATAGGCACTGAAGCTTTCTTT. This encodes CASSISGIGTEAFF. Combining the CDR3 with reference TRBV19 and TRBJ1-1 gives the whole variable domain DGGITQSPKYLFRKEGQNVTLSCEQNLNHDAMYWYRQDPGQGLRLIYYSQIVNDFQKGDIAEGYSVSREKKESFPLTVTSAQKNPTAFYLCASSISGIGTEAFFGQGTRLTVV.

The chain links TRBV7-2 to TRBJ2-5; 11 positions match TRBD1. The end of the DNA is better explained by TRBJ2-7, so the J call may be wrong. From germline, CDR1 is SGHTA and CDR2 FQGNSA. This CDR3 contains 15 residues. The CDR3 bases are TGTGCCAGCAGCTTAGGGACAGGGGGCTGGTACGAGCAGTACTTC. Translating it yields CASSLGTGGWYEQYF.

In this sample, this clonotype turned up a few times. In nucleotides, the CDR3 is TGTGCCAGCAGCTTAGGGGGGTGGACTACAGAAAAAGAGACCCAGTACTTC. Its translation is CASSLGGWTTEKETQYF. The chain uses TRBV3-1 and TRBJ2-5; D tentatively fits TRBD1 or TRBD2 (6 bases each). The CDR3 totals 17 residues. V dropped 5 bases and J dropped 3 bases, with 22 bases sitting between them. CDR1 LGHDT and CDR2 YNNKEL come from the germline V gene (reference sequence).

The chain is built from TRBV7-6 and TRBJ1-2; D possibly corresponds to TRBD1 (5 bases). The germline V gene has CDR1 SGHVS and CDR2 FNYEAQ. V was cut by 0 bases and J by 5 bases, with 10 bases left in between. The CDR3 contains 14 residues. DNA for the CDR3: TGTGCCAGCAGCTTAGCAGCACAGGAATATGGCTACACCTTC. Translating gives CASSLAAQEYGYTF.

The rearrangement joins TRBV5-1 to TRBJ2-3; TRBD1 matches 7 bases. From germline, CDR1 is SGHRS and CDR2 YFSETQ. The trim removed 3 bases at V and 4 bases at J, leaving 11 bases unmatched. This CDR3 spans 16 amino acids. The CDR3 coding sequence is TGCGCCAGCAGCTCGACAGGGAAGGCCATAGCAGATACGCAGTATTTT. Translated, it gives CASSSTGKAIADTQYF.

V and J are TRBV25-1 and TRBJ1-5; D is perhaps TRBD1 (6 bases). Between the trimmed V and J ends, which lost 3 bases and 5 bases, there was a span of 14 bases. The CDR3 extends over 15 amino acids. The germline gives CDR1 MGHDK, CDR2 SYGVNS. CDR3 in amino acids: CASSELRQDHQPQHF. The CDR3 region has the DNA TGTGCCAGCAGTGAGTTGCGACAGGACCATCAGCCCCAGCATTTT.

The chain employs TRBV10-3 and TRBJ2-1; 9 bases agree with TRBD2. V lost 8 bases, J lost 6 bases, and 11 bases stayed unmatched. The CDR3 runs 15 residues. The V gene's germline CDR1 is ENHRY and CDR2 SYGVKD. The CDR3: CAIGPGLATANEQFF. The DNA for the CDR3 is TGTGCCATCGGTCCGGGACTAGCAACCGCCAATGAGCAGTTCTTC.

The CDR3 DNA reads as TGTGCCAGCAGCCAAGGGGGCCCCCCGACGGATGAGCAGTTCTTC. Residues: CASSQGGPPTDEQFF. This chain joins TRBV4-2 and TRBJ2-1, with D maybe TRBD1 (5 bases). Trimming took 1 base from V and 8 from J, leaving 15 bases between them. Germline V gene sequence: CDR1 LGHNA, CDR2 YNFKEQ. The CDR3 spans 15 residues.

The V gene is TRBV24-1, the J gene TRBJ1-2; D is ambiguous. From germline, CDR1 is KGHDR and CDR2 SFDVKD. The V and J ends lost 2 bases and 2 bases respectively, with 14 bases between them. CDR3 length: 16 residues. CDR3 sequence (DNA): TGTGCCACCAGTGATTCCTCTGAGGGTTGGAACTATGGCTACACCTTC. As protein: CATSDSSEGWNYGYTF.

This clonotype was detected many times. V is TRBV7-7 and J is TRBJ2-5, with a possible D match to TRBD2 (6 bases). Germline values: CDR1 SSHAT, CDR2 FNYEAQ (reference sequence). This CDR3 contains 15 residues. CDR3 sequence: CASGPGRLYQETQYF. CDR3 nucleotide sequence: TGTGCTAGCGGCCCGGGACGGCTGTACCAAGAGACCCAGTACTTC.

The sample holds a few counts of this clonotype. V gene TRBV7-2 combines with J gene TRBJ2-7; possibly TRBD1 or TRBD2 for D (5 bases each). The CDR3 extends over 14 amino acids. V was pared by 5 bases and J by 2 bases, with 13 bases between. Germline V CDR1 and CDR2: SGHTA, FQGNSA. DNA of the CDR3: TGTGCCAGCAGCCCTTCCGGGGCTACCTACGAGCAGTACTTC. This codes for CASSPSGATYEQYF.

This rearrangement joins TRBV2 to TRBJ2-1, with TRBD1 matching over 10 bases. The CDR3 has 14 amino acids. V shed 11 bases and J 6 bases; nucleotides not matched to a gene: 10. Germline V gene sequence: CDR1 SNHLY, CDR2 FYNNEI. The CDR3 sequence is CAFQDRGVLNEQFF. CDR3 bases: TGTGCCTTCCAGGACAGGGGGGTCCTCAATGAGCAGTTCTTC. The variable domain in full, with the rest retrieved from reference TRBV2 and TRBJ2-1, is EPEVTQTPSHQVTQMGQEVILRCVPISNHLYFYWYRQILGQKVEFLVSFYNNEISEKSEIFDDQFSVERPDGSNFTLKIRSTKLEDSAMYFCAFQDRGVLNEQFFGPGTRLTVL.

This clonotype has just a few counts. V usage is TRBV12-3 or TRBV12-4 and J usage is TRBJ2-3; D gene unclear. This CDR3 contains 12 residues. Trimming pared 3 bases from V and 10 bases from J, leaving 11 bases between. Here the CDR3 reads CASSFGYEAQYF. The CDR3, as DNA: TGTGCCAGCAGTTTTGGCTACGAGGCGCAGTATTTT.

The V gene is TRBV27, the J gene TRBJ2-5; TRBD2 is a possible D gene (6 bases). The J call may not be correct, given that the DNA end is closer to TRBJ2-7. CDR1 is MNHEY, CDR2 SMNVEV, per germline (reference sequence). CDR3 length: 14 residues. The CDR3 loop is CASSLGWGETEQYF. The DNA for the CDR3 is TGTGCCAGCAGTTTGGGTTGGGGGGAGACCGAGCAGTACTTC.

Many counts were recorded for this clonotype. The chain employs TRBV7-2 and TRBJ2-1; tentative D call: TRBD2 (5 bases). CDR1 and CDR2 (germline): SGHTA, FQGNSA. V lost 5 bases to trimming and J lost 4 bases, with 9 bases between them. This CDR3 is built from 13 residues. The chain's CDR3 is CASSVGIYNEQFF. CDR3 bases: TGTGCCAGCAGCGTCGGGATTTACAATGAGCAGTTCTTC.

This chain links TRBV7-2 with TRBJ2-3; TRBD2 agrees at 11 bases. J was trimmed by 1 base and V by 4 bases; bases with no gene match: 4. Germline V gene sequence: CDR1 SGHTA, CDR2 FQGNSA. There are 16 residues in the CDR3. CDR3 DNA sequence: TGTGCCAGCAGCTACGGACTAGCGGGCGGCACAGATACGCAGTATTTT. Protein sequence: CASSYGLAGGTDTQYF.

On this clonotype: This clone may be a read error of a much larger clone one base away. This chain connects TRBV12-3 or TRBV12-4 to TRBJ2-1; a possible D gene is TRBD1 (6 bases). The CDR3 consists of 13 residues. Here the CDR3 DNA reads TGTACCAGCAGCCCCGTACAGGGTGGTGAGCAGTTCTTC. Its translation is CTSSPVQGGEQFF.

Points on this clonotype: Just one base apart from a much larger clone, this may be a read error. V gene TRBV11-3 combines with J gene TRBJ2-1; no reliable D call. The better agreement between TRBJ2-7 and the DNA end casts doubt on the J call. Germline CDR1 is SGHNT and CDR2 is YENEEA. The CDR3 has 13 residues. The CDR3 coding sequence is TGTGCCAGCAGCTTGTCGTATTACAATGAGCAGTACTTC. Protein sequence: CASSLSYYNEQYF.

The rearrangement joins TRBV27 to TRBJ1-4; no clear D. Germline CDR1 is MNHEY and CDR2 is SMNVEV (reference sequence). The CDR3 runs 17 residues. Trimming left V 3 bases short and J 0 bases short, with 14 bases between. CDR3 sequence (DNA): TGTGCCAGCAGTTTCTTGAATAGTGACGCAACTAATGAAAAACTGTTTTTT. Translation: CASSFLNSDATNEKLFF.

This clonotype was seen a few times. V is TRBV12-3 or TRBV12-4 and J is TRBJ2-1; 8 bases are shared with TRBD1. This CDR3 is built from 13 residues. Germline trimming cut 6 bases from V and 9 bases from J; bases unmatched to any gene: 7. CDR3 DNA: TGTGCCAGCAGACGACAGGGGACGGGTGAGCAGTTCTTC. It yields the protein CASRRQGTGEQFF.

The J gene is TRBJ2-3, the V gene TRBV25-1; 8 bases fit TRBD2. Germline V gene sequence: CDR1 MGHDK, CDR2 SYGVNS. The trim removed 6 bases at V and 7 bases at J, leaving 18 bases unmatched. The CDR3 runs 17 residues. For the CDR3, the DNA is TGTGCCAGCAGCCCGGGATCCGGTAGCGGGGATGTGAATACGCAGTATTTT. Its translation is CASSPGSGSGDVNTQYF.